The rows below give T cell receptor beta chains drawn from one sample of a study of memory CD4+ T cells and cytomegalovirus serostatus. The assay was immunoSEQ multiplex PCR, and TCRdb's table has in-frame clones only and misses some. The sample records around 63,000 clones, around three quarters being singletons. The sequencing input was memory CD4+ T cells from blood. The receptors were sampled from an adult in good health and CMV-seronegative. Some clones in this sample may be carry-over from other donors' samples. The CDR3 runs from the conserved cysteine through the conserved F or W. A D gene is named only where the DNA matches it firmly. Only part of the rows carry a size: once, few, many, or a class if the clone is expanded.

d_gene,j_gene,abundance,v_gene,CDR3nt,CDR3aa
.,TRBJ1-4,.,TRBV5-1,TGCGCCAGCGGGGTACAGTCACAAAATGAAAAACTGTTTTTT,CASGVQSQNEKLFF
TRBD2,TRBJ2-7,once,TRBV2,TGTGCCAGCAGTGAAGAGGGGCGGGGGGAGCAGTACTTC,CASSEEGRGEQYF
TRBD2,TRBJ2-7,.,TRBV7-2,TGTGCCAGCAGCTTAACTAGCGGGAGGGGCTCCTACGAGCAGTACTTC,CASSLTSGRGSYEQYF
TRBD1,TRBJ1-2,.,TRBV7-2,TGTGCCAGCAGCCTCGACAGGGTAGTCGGCTACACCTTC,CASSLDRVVGYTF
.,TRBJ1-2,.,TRBV28,TGTGCCAGCAGTTTTGGTGTAGTTGGCTACACCTTC,CASSFGVVGYTF
.,TRBJ1-5,.,TRBV19,TGTGCCAGTGGAAACGTAGGGAGGATAAATCAGCCCCAGCATTTT,CASGNVGRINQPQHF
.,TRBJ1-6,.,TRBV18,TGTGCCAGCTCACGAGGGAATAATTCACCCCTCCACTTT,CASSRGNNSPLHF
.,TRBJ2-3,.,TRBV9,TGTGCCAGCAGCGAGCGGAGCAACACAGATACGCAGTATTTT,CASSERSNTDTQYF
TRBD1,TRBJ1-2,.,TRBV23-1,TGCGCCAGCAGCCCGGACAGGGTATACCTATTCTATGGCTACACCTTC,CASSPDRVYLFYGYTF
TRBD1,TRBJ2-5,.,TRBV28,TGTGCCAGCAGTAAGAGATGGCGGGGACAGGGCCTTCGGGAGACCCAGTACTTC,CASSKRWRGQGLRETQYF
TRBD1,TRBJ1-1,.,TRBV6-1,TGTGCCAGCAGTCGGTTCGGGACAGGGAACACTGAAGCTTTCTTT,CASSRFGTGNTEAFF
.,TRBJ1-5,.,TRBV5-1,TGCGCCAGCAGCTTGGGTGGTTATAGCAATCAGCCCCAGCATTTT,CASSLGGYSNQPQHF
.,TRBJ1-1,.,TRBV7-9,TGTGCCAGCAGCTTAAATACTGAAGCTTTCTTT,CASSLNTEAFF
.,TRBJ1-2,.,TRBV4-1,TGCGCCAGCAGCCAAGAAGTGGGACGGCTGAACTATGGCTACACCTTC,CASSQEVGRLNYGYTF
.,TRBJ1-1,.,TRBV28,TGTGCCAGCAGTCCCATTTTTCTGACCAACACTGAAGCTTTCTTT,CASSPIFLTNTEAFF
.,TRBJ1-4,.,TRBV7-2,TGTGCCAGCAGCTTAATATTCGGCACAGCAACTAATGAAAAACTGTTTTTT,CASSLIFGTATNEKLFF
.,TRBJ2-2,.,TRBV10-3,TGTGCCATCCGCGACACCGGGGAGCTGTTTTTT,CAIRDTGELFF
.,TRBJ1-4,.,TRBV7-2,TGTGCCAGCAGCCTCCCCCCCGGGGGTACGAATGAAAAACTGTTTTTT,CASSLPPGGTNEKLFF
.,TRBJ2-2,few,TRBV29-1,TGCAGCGTTGACCGAGGGTACACCGGGGAGCTGTTTTTT,CSVDRGYTGELFF
TRBD1,TRBJ1-2,.,TRBV7-6,TGTGCCAGCAGTCCCGGGCCGGGACAGGTCGGGGTTGTCTATGGCTACACCTTC,CASSPGPGQVGVVYGYTF
TRBD1,TRBJ1-1,.,TRBV7-9,TGCGCCAGCAGCCAAGTTCCAGGACAGGCCCACACTGAAGCTTTCTTT,CASSQVPGQAHTEAFF
TRBD2,TRBJ2-5,.,TRBV7-2,TGTGCCAGCAGCCAATCTAGCGGGGGGACCCAAGAGACCCAGTACTTC,CASSQSSGGTQETQYF
.,TRBJ1-2,.,TRBV19,TGTGCCAGTACCCCGACGGGGGGCAACTTCTATGGCTACACCTTC,CASTPTGGNFYGYTF
TRBD1,TRBJ2-5,.,TRBV27,TGTGCCAGCAGTTTCGGACAGGACAAAGAGACCCAGTACTTC,CASSFGQDKETQYF
.,TRBJ1-2,.,TRBV28,TGTGCCAGCATGGCGGAAAGGGGCTATGGCTACACCTTC,CASMAERGYGYTF
TRBD1,TRBJ2-7,.,TRBV28,TGTGCCAGCAGTTTATGGGGGACAGGGCTCTACGAGCAGTACTTC,CASSLWGTGLYEQYF